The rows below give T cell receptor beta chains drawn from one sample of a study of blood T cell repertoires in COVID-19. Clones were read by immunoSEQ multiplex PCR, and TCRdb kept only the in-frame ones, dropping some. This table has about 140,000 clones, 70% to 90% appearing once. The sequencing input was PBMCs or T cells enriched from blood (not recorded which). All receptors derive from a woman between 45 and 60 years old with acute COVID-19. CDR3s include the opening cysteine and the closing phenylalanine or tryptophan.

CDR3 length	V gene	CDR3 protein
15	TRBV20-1	CSASLPGLINQPQHF
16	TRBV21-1	CASTPEGQGVNQPQHF
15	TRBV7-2	CASSLMTGSNQPQHF
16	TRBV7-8	CASSLAGGTTNEKLFF
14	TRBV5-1	CASSLSPPAGEQFF
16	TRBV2	CASSDPGGGSSYEQYF
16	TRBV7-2	CASSLAMTSGHYEQYF
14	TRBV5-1	CASSRQRGQNEQFF
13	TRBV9	CASSPIQGSGYTF
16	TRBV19	CASSEYPGQGGGEQYF
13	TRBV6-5	CASSPPTGGGYTF
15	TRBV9	CASSTGTGGRETQYF
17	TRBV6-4	CASSDPGQGDGNQPQHF
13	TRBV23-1	CASSQEKTTGVGF
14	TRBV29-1	CSVASGTTSGELFF
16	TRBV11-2	CASSLGPGYYQETQYF
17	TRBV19	CASSPLRGVTGTDTQYF
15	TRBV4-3	CASSQAYSGTYEQYF
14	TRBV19	CASSINQGIDEQYF
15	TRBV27	CASSLYPGQGNEQYF
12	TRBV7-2	CASSYLGNEQFF
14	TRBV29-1	CVPGGLYGDTEAFF
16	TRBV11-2	CASSLDTGLSNYEQYF
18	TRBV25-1	CASSERWETGGNTGELFF
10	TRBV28	CASSSREQYF
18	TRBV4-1	CASSQQYPTLGAGNTIYF
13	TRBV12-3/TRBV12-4	CASRPRVGYGYTF
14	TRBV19	CASSFSGTQETQYF
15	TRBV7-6	CASSPWEVLISEQFF
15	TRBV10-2	CASSESEHNTGELFF
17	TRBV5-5	CASSSPEGQGYSYEQYF
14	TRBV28	CASRSVGRGEKLFF
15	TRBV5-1	CASTQDRASTDTQYF
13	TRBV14	CASSQGERGKQFF
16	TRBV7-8	CASSPLATQGNQPQHF
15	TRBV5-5	CASSSTGQTMGGYTF
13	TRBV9	CASSVEGAGELFF
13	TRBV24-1	CATSPGFASEQFF
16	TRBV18	CASSPALAGASYEQYF
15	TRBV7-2	CASRRGLAQSGEQFF
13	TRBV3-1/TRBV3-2	CASSSTSDNHQYF
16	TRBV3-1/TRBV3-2	CASSPSLIRTGETQYF
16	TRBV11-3	CASSLVGSGSSYEQYF
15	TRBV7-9	CASSLEGQKHYGYTF
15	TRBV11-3	CASSALTGQNTEAFF
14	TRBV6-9	CASSWTGMNTEAFF
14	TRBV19	CASRFTGGGTEAFF
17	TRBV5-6	CASSLSPGLAGHGELFF
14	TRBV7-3	CASSSGTLNTEAFF
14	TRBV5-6	CASSSVQGPDTQYF
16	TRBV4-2	CASSQGYGRGSDTQYF
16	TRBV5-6	CASSHGTSGTYNEQFF
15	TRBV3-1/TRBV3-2	CASSQDSGPNQPQHF
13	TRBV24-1	CATSDLRGSGYTF
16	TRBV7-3	CASSLRGGSGANVLTF
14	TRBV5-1	CASSLPGVDNEQFF
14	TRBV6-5	CASRAQGAYQPQHF